Listed here are 6 T cell receptor beta chains from one sample, sequenced in a study of blood T cell repertoires in COVID-19. Sequencing used immunoSEQ multiplex PCR; TCRdb keeps in-frame clones, though not all of them. The profile shows roughly 290,000 clones, nearly 90% of them singletons. The sequencing input was PBMCs or T cells enriched from blood (not recorded which). The receptors stem from a young woman with acute COVID-19.

The genes are TRBV5-6 and TRBJ2-5; 7 positions agree with TRBD2. This CDR3 is built from 15 residues. The V and J ends lost 0 bases and 4 bases, in that order; junction bases with no gene match: 6. In germline, CDR1 is SGHDT, CDR2 YYEEEE. Here the CDR3 DNA reads TGTGCCAGCAGCTTGGCTGCGGGAGTAGGAGAGACCCAGTACTTC. It codes for CASSLAAGVGETQYF.

The chain combines TRBV9 with TRBJ2-5; 8 bases line up with TRBD2. The junction had 6 bases not matched to a gene; V was cut back by 0 bases and J by 5 bases. The CDR3 totals 15 residues. Germline CDR1 and CDR2: SGDLS and YYNGEE. The CDR3, as DNA: TGTGCCAGCAGCGTAGCGGGAGGGCTGATGGAGACCCAGTACTTC. It specifies CASSVAGGLMETQYF.

V usage is TRBV19 and J usage is TRBJ2-5, with TRBD2 matching 7 bases. Germline CDR1 reads LNHDA; CDR2 reads SQIVND (reference sequence). V trimming: 4 bases; J trimming: 4 bases; junction bases outside the gene matches: 6. This CDR3 spans 14 amino acids. The chain's CDR3 is CASSRPGEGETQYF. CDR3 bases: TGTGCCAGTAGTAGGCCGGGGGAGGGAGAGACCCAGTACTTC.

The rearrangement joins TRBV5-6 to TRBJ2-3; TRBD1 matches at 11 bases. The V gene end was trimmed by 3 bases and the J gene end by 2 bases; junction bases not matched to a gene: 5. Germline V CDR1 and CDR2: SGHDT, YYEEEE. This CDR3 has 16 residues. CDR3 sequence: CASSWGQGGYTDTQYF. The CDR3 DNA reads TGTGCCAGCAGCTGGGGACAGGGGGGTTACACAGATACGCAGTATTTT.

The V call is TRBV18, the J call TRBJ2-1, with 14 bases aligning to TRBD2. Germline lookup yields CDR1 KGHSH and CDR2 LQKENI. This CDR3 is built from 16 residues. The V gene end was trimmed by 3 bases and the J gene end by 4 bases; junction bases not matched to a gene: 2. CDR3 nucleotides: TGTGCCAGCTCACCGGGACTAGCGGGGGAGTACAATGAGCAGTTCTTC. Encoded protein: CASSPGLAGEYNEQFF.

The J gene is TRBJ2-6, the V gene TRBV30; TRBD1 matches 11 bases. CDR3 length: 14 residues. Germline CDR1 and CDR2: GTSNPN and SVGIG (reference sequence). CDR3 sequence reads: CARTGGAGANVLTF. DNA for the CDR3: TGTGCAAGGACAGGGGGCGCTGGGGCCAACGTCCTGACTTTC.